This T cell receptor (beta chain) was obtained from a study of blood T cells in healthy people across ages. Overall study results and limits: Comparison with aged donors showed that long-lived donors had more naive CD4+ cells and higher diversity.

About this clonotype itself: What it recognizes is unknown.

With a J-beta primer mix and a sample-barcoded 5' primer, a second PCR ran roughly 6 to 11 cycles. TCRdb re-called the 5' RACE reads through MiXCR, storing one row per CDR3 protein. The data show about 570,000 distinct CDR3 sequences, approximately 30% seen once. This CDR3 region has 10 residues. Germline CDR1 and CDR2: DFQATT and SNEGSKA (reference sequence). The ends were cut back, 7 bases at V and 8 bases at J, with 11 bases in the middle. The donors, aged about 6 to 95, were healthy Caucasians from Russia. RNA extraction gave at least 5 micrograms of total RNA per sample. This rearrangement joins TRBV20-1 to TRBJ2-5, with no clear D. This clonotype was sampled from a woman aged 70-85 years in good health. Sequenced: blood. In DNA, the CDR3 is TGCAGTGTCAGAGAGGAAACCCAGTACTTC. Protein product: CSVREETQYF.